This TCR beta chain was recovered during a study of CD8+ T cells in alopecia areata. Study details: In an open-label trial, patients got 5 to 10 mg tofacitinib twice daily. Study conclusions and caveats: Mice showed TCR sharing more clearly than patients did, possibly owing to HLA. Resident alphabeta T-cell populations of normal skin are likewise subject to sequencing in scalp samples.

Lesional scalp punch biopsies and peripheral blood were collected from alopecia areata patients. Extraction of RNA preceded its reverse transcription into cDNA, which served as the sequencing template. Assay: immunoSEQ multiplex PCR; the TCRdb copy retains only in-frame clones and omits some. Among over 200,000 clones, 50% to 70% were seen once, and the ten largest hold around 0.44%. Comment on this clone: Antigen: not known.

The CDR3 has 14 amino acids. Germline V gives CDR1 MNHNY, CDR2 SVGAGI (reference sequence). V was trimmed by 2 bases and J by 1 base, leaving 8 bases between them. This TCR was sampled from a human donor with alopecia areata. The chain is built from TRBV6-6 and TRBJ1-1; tentatively, D is TRBD1 (6 bases). Material: CD4+ T cells sorted from blood, obtained at week 0. This CDR3 is CASSYGRGNTEAFF. The CDR3 DNA is TGTGCCAGCAGTTACGGCAGGGGGAACACTGAAGCTTTCTTT.